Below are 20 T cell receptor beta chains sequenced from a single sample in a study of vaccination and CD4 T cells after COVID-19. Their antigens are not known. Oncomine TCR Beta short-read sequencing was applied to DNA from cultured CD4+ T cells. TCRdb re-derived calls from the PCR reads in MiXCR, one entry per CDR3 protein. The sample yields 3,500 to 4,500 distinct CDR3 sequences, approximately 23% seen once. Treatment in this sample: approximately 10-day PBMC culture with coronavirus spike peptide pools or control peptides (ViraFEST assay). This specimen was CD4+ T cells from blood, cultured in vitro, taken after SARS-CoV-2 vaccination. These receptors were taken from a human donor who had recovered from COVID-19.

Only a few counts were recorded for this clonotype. CDR3 in amino acids: CASSLGTHEQYF. The DNA of the CDR3 is TGCGCCAGCAGCTTGGGTACCCACGAGCAGTACTTC. The chain uses TRBV5-1 and TRBJ2-7; no clear D gene. CDR1 is SGHRS and CDR2 is YFSETQ in the germline V gene. Trimming stripped 0 bases from V and 5 bases from J, with 6 bases between. This CDR3 comprises 12 residues.

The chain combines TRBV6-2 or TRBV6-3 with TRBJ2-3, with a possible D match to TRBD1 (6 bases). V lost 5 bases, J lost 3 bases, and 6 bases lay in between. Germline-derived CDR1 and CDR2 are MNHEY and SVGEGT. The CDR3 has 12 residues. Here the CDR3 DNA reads TGTGCCAGCAGTGGGACAACAGATACGCAGTATTTT. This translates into CASSGTTDTQYF.

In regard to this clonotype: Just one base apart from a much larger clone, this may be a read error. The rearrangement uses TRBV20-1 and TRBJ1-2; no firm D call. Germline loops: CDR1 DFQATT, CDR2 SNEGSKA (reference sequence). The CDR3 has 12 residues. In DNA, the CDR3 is TGCGGTGCTACTGTGGGAGACTATGGCTACACCTTC. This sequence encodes CGATVGDYGYTF.

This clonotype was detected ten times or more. The DNA for the CDR3 is TGCAGTGCTGGAAAGGACGGGAACTATGGCTACACCTTC. The encoded protein is CSAGKDGNYGYTF. The rearrangement uses TRBV20-1 and TRBJ1-2, with D uncertain. Germline V gives CDR1 DFQATT, CDR2 SNEGSKA (reference sequence). This CDR3 has 13 amino acids. V lost 5 bases and J 2 bases, leaving 12 bases between the germline ends.

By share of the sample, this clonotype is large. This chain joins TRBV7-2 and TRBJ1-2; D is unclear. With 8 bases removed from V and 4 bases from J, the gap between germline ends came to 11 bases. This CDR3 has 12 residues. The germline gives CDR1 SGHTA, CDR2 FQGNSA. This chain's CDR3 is CASSSLSYGYTF. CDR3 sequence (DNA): TGTGCCAGCTCCTCCCTCTCCTATGGCTACACCTTC.

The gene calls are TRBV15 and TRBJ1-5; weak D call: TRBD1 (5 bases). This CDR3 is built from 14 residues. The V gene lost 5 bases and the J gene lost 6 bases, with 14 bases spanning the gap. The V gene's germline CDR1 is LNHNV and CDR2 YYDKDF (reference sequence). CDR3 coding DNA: TGTGCCACCAGCCCCAGACAGACTGGTCAGCCCCAGCATTTT. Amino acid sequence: CATSPRQTGQPQHF.

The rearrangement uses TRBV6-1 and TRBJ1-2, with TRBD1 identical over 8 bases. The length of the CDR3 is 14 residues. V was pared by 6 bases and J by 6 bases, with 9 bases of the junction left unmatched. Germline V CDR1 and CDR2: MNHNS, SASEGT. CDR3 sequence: CASSVLDRENGYTF. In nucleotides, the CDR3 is TGTGCCAGCAGCGTCCTGGACAGGGAAAATGGCTACACCTTC.

The CDR3, as DNA: TGCGCCAGCAGCCAAGATCACCTGGCCGGGACTCGCTACGAGCAGTACTTC. It encodes CASSQDHLAGTRYEQYF. The J gene is TRBJ2-7, the V gene TRBV4-3; tentative D call: TRBD2 (6 bases). CDR1 LGHNA and CDR2 YSLEER come from the germline V gene. This CDR3 is built from 17 residues. V shed 0 bases and J shed 3 bases, with 18 bases lying between them.

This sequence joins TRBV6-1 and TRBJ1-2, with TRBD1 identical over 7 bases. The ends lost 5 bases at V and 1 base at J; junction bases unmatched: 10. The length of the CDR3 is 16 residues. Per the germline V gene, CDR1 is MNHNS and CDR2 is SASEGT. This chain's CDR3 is CASSRLSGTVNYGYTF. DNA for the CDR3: TGTGCCAGCAGTCGTTTATCCGGGACAGTTAACTATGGCTACACCTTC.

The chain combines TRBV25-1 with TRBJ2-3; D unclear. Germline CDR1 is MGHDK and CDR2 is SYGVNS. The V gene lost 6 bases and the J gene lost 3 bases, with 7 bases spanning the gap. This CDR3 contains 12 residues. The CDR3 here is CASRSTTDTQYF. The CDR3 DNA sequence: TGTGCCAGCAGATCCACGACAGATACGCAGTATTTT.

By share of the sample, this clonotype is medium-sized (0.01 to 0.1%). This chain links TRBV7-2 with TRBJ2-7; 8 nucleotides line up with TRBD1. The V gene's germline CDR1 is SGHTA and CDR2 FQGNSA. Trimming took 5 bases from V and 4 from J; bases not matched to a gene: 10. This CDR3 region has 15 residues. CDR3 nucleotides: TGTGCCAGCAGCCCGGAACCGGGACAGGCATACGAGCAGTACTTC. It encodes CASSPEPGQAYEQYF.

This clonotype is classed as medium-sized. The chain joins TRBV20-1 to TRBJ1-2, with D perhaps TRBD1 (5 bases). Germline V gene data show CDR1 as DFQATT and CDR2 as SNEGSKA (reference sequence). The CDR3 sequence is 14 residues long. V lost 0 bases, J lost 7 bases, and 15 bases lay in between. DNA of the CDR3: TGCAGTGCTAGAGATTATCGGGAAAGGGGTGGCTACACCTTC. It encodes CSARDYRERGGYTF.

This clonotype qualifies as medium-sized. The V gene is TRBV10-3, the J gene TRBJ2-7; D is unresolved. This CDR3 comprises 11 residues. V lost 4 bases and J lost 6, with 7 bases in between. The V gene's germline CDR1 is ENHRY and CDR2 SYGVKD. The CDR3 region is CAISAQSEQYF. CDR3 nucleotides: TGTGCCATCAGTGCCCAGAGCGAGCAGTACTTC.

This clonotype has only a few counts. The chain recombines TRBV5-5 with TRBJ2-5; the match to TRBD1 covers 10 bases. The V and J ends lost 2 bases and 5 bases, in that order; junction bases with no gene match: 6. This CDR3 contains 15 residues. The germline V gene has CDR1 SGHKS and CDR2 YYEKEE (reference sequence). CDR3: CASSFSTGGAETQYF. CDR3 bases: TGTGCCAGCAGCTTTTCGACAGGGGGCGCGGAGACCCAGTACTTC. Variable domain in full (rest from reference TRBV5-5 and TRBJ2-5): DAGVTQSPTHLIKTRGQQVTLRCSPISGHKSVSWYQQVLGQGPQFIFQYYEKEERGRGNFPDRFSARQFPNYSSELNVNALLLGDSALYLCASSFSTGGAETQYFGPGTRLLVL.

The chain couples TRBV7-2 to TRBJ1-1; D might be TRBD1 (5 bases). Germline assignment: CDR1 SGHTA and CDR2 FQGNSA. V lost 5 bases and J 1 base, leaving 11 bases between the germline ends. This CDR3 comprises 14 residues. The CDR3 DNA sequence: TGTGCCAGCAGCCTTGGGGCAGCGAACACTGAAGCTTTCTTT. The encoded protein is CASSLGAANTEAFF.

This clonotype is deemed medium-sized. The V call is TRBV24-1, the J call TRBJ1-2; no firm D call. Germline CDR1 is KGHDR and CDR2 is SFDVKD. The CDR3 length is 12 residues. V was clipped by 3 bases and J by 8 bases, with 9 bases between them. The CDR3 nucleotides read TGTGCCACCAGTGATGGCCATCTGGGCTACACCTTC. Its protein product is CATSDGHLGYTF.

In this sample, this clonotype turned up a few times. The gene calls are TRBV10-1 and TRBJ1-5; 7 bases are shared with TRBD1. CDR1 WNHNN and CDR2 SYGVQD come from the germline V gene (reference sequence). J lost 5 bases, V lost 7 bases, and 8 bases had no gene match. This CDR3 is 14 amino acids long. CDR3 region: CASTLTGADQPQHF. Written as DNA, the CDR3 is TGCGCCAGCACCCTTACAGGGGCGGATCAGCCCCAGCATTTT.

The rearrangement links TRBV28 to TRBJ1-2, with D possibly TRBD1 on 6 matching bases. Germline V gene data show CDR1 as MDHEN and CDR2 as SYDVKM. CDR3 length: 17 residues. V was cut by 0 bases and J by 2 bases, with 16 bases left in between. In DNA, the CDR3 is TGTGCCAGCAGTTTATGGAGCTCGCAGGGGACGAACTATGGCTACACCTTC. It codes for CASSLWSSQGTNYGYTF.

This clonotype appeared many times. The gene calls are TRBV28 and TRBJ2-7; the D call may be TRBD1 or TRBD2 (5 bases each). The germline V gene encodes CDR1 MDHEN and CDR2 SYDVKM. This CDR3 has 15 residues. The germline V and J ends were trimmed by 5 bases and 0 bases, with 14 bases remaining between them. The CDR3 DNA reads TGTGCCAGCAGTCCAGTGGGACGGAACTCCTACGAGCAGTACTTC. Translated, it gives CASSPVGRNSYEQYF.

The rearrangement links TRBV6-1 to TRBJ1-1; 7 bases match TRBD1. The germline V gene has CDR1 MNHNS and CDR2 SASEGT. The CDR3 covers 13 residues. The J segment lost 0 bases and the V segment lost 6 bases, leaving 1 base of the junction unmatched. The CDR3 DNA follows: TGTGCCAGCAGGGGACAGTTGAACACTGAAGCTTTCTTT. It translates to CASRGQLNTEAFF.